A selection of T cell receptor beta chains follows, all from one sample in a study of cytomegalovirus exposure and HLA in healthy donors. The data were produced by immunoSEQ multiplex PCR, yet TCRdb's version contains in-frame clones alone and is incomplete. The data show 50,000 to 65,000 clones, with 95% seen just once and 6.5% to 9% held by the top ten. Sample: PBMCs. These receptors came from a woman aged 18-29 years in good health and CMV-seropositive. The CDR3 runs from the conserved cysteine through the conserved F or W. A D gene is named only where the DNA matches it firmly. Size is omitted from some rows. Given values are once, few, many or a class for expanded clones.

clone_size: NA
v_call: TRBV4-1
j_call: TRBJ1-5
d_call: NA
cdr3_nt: TGCGCCAGCAGCCAAGATGGCGGATACCAGCATTTT
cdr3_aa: CASSQDGGYQHF

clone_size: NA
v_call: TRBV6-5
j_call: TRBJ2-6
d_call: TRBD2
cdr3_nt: TGTGCCAGCAGTTACTCGATGACTAGCGGGGCCAACGTCCTGACTTTC
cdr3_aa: CASSYSMTSGANVLTF

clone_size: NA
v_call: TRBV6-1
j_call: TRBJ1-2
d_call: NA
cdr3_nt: TGTGCCAGCAAGTCAGTCAGGGCGGACTATGGCTACACCTTC
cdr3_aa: CASKSVRADYGYTF

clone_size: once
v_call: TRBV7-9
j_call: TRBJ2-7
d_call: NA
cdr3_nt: TGTGCCAGCAGTTCCACAGGGCGCGAGCAGTACTTC
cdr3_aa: CASSSTGREQYF

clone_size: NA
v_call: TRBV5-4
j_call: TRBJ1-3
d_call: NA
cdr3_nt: TGTGCCAGCAGCCCGGCAGGGACTGGAAACACCATATATTTT
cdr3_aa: CASSPAGTGNTIYF

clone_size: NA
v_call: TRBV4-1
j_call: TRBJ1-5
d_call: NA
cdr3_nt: TGCGCCAGCAGCCGCTGGGACACGGATAATCAGCCCCAGCATTTT
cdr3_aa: CASSRWDTDNQPQHF

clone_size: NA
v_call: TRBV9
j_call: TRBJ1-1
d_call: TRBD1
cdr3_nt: TGTGCCAGCAGCGTTACCGACAGGGGGAACACTGAAGCTTTCTTT
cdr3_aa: CASSVTDRGNTEAFF

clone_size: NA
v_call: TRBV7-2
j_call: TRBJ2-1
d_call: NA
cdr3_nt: TGTGCCAGCAGCTTGACGGGACACCAATTGAGCTCCTACAATGAGCAGTTCTTC
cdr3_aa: CASSLTGHQLSSYNEQFF

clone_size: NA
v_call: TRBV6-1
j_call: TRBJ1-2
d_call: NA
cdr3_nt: TGTGCCAGCAGTGAGGAACAGGGTCGTTATGGCTACACCTTC
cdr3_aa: CASSEEQGRYGYTF

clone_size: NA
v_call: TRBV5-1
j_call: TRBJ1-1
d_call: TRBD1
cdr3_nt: TGCGCCAGCAGCACGGGACAGGGGGCGGAAGCTTTCTTT
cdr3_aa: CASSTGQGAEAFF

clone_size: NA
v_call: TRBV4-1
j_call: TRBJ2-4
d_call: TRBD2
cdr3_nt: TGCGCCAGCAGCCAAGAGAGGGCGGGAGGACAAAACATTCAGTACTTC
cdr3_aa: CASSQERAGGQNIQYF

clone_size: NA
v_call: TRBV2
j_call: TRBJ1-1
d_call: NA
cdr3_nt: TGTGCCAGCGGGCTACAGGACCAAGCTTTCTTT
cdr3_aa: CASGLQDQAFF

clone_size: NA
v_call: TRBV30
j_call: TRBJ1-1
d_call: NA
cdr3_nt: TGTGCCTGGGGGCAGGGTGACACTGAAGCTTTCTTT
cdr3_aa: CAWGQGDTEAFF

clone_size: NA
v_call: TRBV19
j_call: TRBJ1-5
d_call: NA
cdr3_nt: TGTGCCAGTAGTATCAATTGGACATACGGGCGTAGCAATCAGCCCCAGCATTTT
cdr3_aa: CASSINWTYGRSNQPQHF

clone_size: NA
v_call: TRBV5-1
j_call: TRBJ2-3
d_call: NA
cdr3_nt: TGCGCCAGCAGCTTGGAGCCGGGTACCACAGATACGCAGTATTTT
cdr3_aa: CASSLEPGTTDTQYF